Below, 2 T cell receptor beta chains from the same sample are listed, as sequenced in a study of blood T cell repertoires in COVID-19. The repertoire was sequenced with immunoSEQ multiplex PCR; TCRdb's copy has only in-frame clones and lacks some. The profile shows 400,000 to 450,000 clones, more than 80% of them singletons. Sequencing was performed on PBMCs or T cells enriched from blood (not recorded which). These receptors were obtained from a man between 25 and 39 years old who had recovered from COVID-19.

This chain connects TRBV3-1 (or the pseudogene TRBV3-2) to TRBJ2-3, with D perhaps matching TRBD2 (6 bases). Trimming removed 1 base from V and 4 bases from J, with 12 bases in between. CDR3 length: 15 residues. Germline CDR1 and CDR2: LGHDT and YNNKEL (reference sequence). DNA of the CDR3: TGTGCCAGCAGCCAAGTCTTCGGGAGTGCAGATACGCAGTATTTT. Its translation: CASSQVFGSADTQYF.

V and J are TRBV28 and TRBJ1-2; D possibly corresponds to TRBD1 (6 bases). V lost 3 bases to trimming and J lost 0 bases, with 14 bases between them. Germline-derived CDR1 and CDR2 are MDHEN and SYDVKM. The CDR3 covers 16 residues. In nucleotides, the CDR3 is TGTGCCAGCAGTTTTGCGGGGGCCCACTCTAACTATGGCTACACCTTC. Translating gives CASSFAGAHSNYGYTF.